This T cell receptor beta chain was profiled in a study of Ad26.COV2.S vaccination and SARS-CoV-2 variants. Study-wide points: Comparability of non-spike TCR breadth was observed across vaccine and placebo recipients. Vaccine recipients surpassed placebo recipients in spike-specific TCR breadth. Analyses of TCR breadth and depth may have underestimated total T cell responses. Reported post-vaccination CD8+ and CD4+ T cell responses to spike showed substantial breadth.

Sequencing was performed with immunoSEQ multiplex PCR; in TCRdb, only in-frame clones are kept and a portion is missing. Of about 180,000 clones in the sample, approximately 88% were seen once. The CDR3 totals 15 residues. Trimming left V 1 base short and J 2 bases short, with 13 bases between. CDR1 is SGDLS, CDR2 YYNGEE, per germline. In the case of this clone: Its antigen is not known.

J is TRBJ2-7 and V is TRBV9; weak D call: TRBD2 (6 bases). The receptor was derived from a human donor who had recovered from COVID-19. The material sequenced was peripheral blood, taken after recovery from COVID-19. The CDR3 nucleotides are TGTGCCAGCAGCGTAAGGGACTTTCCCGCCTACGAGCAGTACTTC. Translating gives CASSVRDFPAYEQYF. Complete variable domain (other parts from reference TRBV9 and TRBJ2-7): DSGVTQTPKHLITATGQRVTLRCSPRSGDLSVYWYQQSLDQGLQFLIQYYNGEERAKGNILERFSAQQFPDLHSELNLSSLELGDSALYFCASSVRDFPAYEQYFGPGTRLTVT.